This TCR beta chain is from a study of cytomegalovirus exposure and HLA in healthy donors. Study outcomes and limitations: Specificity of three CMV-associated chains for CMV antigens was verified in vitro.

On this clone itself: The antigen remains undetermined.

This CDR3 contains 14 residues. Germline CDR1 is SGHVS and CDR2 is FNYEAQ. V shed 0 bases and J shed 6 bases, with 12 bases lying between them. Among the donors, all were healthy bone marrow donors. The PCR had 60 Vbeta and 13 Jbeta primers. Assay: immunoSEQ multiplex PCR; the TCRdb copy retains only in-frame clones and omits some. The data contain fewer than 150,000 clones, about 74% of them singletons. The TCR comes from a woman aged 50 to 60 in good health and CMV-seropositive. What was sequenced was PBMCs. This sequence joins TRBV7-6 and TRBJ2-7, with D unclear. CDR3 amino acids: CASSLADRFGEQYF. Here the CDR3 DNA reads TGTGCCAGCAGCTTAGCTGATCGTTTCGGCGAGCAGTACTTC.